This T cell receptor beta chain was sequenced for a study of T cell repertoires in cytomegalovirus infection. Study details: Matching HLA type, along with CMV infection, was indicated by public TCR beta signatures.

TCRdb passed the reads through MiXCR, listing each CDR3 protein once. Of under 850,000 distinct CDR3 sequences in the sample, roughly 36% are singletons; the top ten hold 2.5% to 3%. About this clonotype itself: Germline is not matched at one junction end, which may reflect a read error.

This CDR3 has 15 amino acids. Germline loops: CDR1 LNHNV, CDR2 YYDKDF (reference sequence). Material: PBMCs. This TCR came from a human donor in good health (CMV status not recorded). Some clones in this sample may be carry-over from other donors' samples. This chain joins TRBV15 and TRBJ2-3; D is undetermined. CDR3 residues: CATIRALGGTDTQYF. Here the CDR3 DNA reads TGTGCCACCATCAGAGCGTTGGGTGGCACAGATACGCAGTATTTT.